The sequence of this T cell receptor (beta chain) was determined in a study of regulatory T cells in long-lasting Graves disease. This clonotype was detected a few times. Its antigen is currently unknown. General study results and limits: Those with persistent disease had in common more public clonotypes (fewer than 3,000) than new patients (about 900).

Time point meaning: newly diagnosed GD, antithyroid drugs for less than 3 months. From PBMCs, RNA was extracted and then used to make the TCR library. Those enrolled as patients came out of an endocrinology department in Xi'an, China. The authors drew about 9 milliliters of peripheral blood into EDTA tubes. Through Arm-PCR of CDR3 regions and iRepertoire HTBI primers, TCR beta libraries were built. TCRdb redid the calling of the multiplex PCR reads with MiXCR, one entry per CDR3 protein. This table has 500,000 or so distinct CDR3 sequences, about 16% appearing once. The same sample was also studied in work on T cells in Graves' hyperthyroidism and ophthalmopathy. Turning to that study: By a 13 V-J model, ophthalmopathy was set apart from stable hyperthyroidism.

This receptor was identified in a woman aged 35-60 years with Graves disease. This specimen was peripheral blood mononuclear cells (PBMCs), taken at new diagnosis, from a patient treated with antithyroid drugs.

CDR3 DNA sequence: TGTGCCAGTAGCGCGGGACACTACACTGAAGCTTTCTTT. Translation: CASSAGHYTEAFF. V gene TRBV19 combines with J gene TRBJ1-1, with a weak D call TRBD1 (6 bases). This CDR3 has 13 amino acids. The germline V gene has CDR1 LNHDA and CDR2 SQIVND (reference sequence). The V gene lost 6 bases and the J gene lost 3 bases, with 11 bases spanning the gap.